This TCR beta chain was recorded in a study of regulatory T cells in long-lasting Graves disease. Study-wide findings and caveats: Persistent patients shared more public clonotypes (2,741) than newly diagnosed patients (approximately 1,000).

V was pared by 0 bases and J by 4 bases, with 9 bases between. Germline-derived CDR1 and CDR2 are SGHDN and FVKESK. The CDR3 loop spans 14 amino acids. iRepertoire HTBI primers and Arm-PCR of CDR3 regions built TCR beta libraries. MiXCR, run by TCRdb on the multiplex PCR reads, gives a single entry per CDR3 protein. There are 250,000 to 300,000 distinct CDR3 sequences in the sample; about 18% occur only once, and approximately 14% lies in the top ten. Time point noted: newly diagnosed GD, antithyroid drugs for less than 3 months. Scientists built the TCR library using RNA that was extracted from PBMCs. This clonotype appeared many times. Its antigen is not known. These data were also reused for a study on T cells in Graves' hyperthyroidism and ophthalmopathy. That work adds: Graves' hyperthyroidism was deemed stable absent ophthalmopathy progression within 18 months. The hyperthyroidism was newly diagnosed and had lasted under 2 months; the patients were aged 18 to 65. Uncontrolled infection, other autoimmune disease, pregnancy or lactation disqualified patients from enrolment.

The receptor was derived from a woman between 25 and 40 years old with Graves disease. The material was peripheral blood mononuclear cells (PBMCs), obtained at new diagnosis, from a patient treated with antithyroid drugs. This chain links TRBV14 with TRBJ1-1; D might be TRBD1 (5 bases). CDR3 protein: CASSQDLRGTEAFF. As DNA, the CDR3 is TGTGCCAGCAGCCAAGACCTAAGGGGCACTGAAGCTTTCTTT. Combining the CDR3 with reference TRBV14 and TRBJ1-1 gives the whole variable domain EAGVTQFPSHSVIEKGQTVTLRCDPISGHDNLYWYRRVMGKEIKFLLHFVKESKQDESGMPNNRFLAERTGGTYSTLKVQPAELEDSGVYFCASSQDLRGTEAFFGQGTRLTVV.